This record concerns one T cell receptor beta chain sequence. This sample was included in a study of blood T cell repertoires in COVID-19. CDR3 length equals 14 residues. CDR1 is MGHRA, CDR2 YSYEKL, per germline. V shed 11 bases and J shed 1 base, with 15 bases lying between them. The assay was immunoSEQ multiplex PCR, and TCRdb's table has in-frame clones only and misses some. The sample shows 140,000 to 150,000 clones, 80% of them seen only once. Sequencing was carried out using peripheral blood. The rearrangement uses TRBV4-1 and TRBJ2-4; perhaps TRBD2 as D (6 bases). The TCR sequence derives from a man between 65 and 85 years old who had recovered from COVID-19. CDR3 nucleotide sequence: TGCGCCGTGGGCGGGGTAACGGCCAAAAACATTCAGTACTTC. Encoded protein: CAVGGVTAKNIQYF.